This TCR beta chain was sequenced in a study of blood T cell repertoires in COVID-19. Sequencing was performed with immunoSEQ multiplex PCR; in TCRdb, only in-frame clones are kept and a portion is missing. The repertoire holds fewer than 300,000 clones, with 60% to 75% as singletons. The germline CDR1 and CDR2 sequences are DFQATT and SNEGSKA (reference sequence). V trimming: 3 bases; J trimming: 7 bases; junction bases outside the gene matches: 8. The CDR3 loop spans 14 amino acids. The chain couples TRBV20-1 to TRBJ2-1; 8 bases align to TRBD1. The sequenced sample was peripheral blood. The receptor was derived from a woman older than 75 with acute or convalescent COVID-19. The CDR3 DNA follows: TGCAGTGCTAGTCAGGGGGCAACCGGAAATGAGCAGTTCTTC. It specifies CSASQGATGNEQFF.